This T cell receptor beta chain was recorded in a study of shared clonotypes between healthy human individuals. Sequencing used immunoSEQ multiplex PCR; TCRdb keeps in-frame clones, though not all of them. The top ten hold 0.55% to 0.7% of the sample, which has around 1.1 million clones, 75% to 80% seen once. Study results and caveats: Among donors, clonotype sharing was expected to be affected by sequencing depth.

V lost 0 bases, J lost 4 bases, and 3 bases lay in between. The CDR3 sequence is 12 residues long. Germline loops: CDR1 MNHNY, CDR2 SVGAGI (reference sequence). Regarding this clone: Its specificity is not known. One base away lies a much larger clone, so this may be a sequencing read error.

The sequence was collected from a man aged 18-30 years in good health. Some clones in this sample may be carry-over from other donors' samples. The V call is TRBV6-6, the J call TRBJ1-1; D gene ambiguous. The sequenced sample consisted of memory CD4+ T cells from PBMCs. Described subset: CD45RA-negative fraction. The CDR3 is CASSYSVTEAFF. Written as DNA, the CDR3 is TGTGCCAGCAGTTACTCCGTCACTGAAGCTTTCTTT.